This TCR beta chain was obtained from a study of CD8+CD57+ T cells in acquired aplastic anemia. Turning to the study itself: Quantities of DNA derived from sorted CD4+ and CD8+ cells averaged 3.2 ug.

The CDR3 is 12 amino acids. The V gene lost 6 bases and the J gene lost 8 bases, with 13 bases spanning the gap. Germline V gives CDR1 DFQATT, CDR2 SNEGSKA (reference sequence). Study-wide findings and caveats: A set of about 28 CD8+ CDR3 sequences was shared between patients and controls, and these sequences appeared highly expressed in patients. The study found no significant CD8+ Simpson's diversity difference between patients and controls.

Remarks on this clonotype: The antigen is undetermined.

Using genomic DNA as the template, TCR beta VDJ and CDR3 profiling was carried out. TCRdb re-called the reads with MiXCR, one entry per CDR3 protein. In the table there are more than 150,000 distinct CDR3 sequences, 64% of which are singletons. Sequencing used sorted CD4+, CD8+, or CD8+CD57+ T cells (not recorded which) from PBMCs. The clonotype originates from a human donor with severe aplastic anemia or a healthy control (not recorded which). The chain has TRBV20-1 and TRBJ1-4; D is possibly TRBD1 (5 bases). The CDR3 reads CSAPGPEEKLFF. The CDR3 DNA reads as TGCAGTGCCCCGGGACCTGAGGAAAAACTGTTTTTT.